Presented here are 14 T cell receptor beta chains from one specimen sequenced in a study of cytomegalovirus exposure and HLA in healthy donors. In the PCR, 60 Vbeta and 13 Jbeta primers were used. Produced via immunoSEQ multiplex PCR; TCRdb's table is partial and in-frame only. The data contain about 150,000 clones, approximately 9% of them singletons. The sequenced sample was PBMCs. These receptors were collected from a male donor in good health and CMV-seronegative.

The V gene is TRBV7-9, the J gene TRBJ2-7; TRBD1 agrees at 7 bases. Germline V gene lookup returns CDR1 SEHNR and CDR2 FQNEAQ (reference sequence). V gave up 1 base and J gave up 6 bases; unmatched junction bases: 6. The CDR3 loop spans 14 amino acids. This CDR3 reads CASSLGPGGAEQYF. The CDR3 bases are TGTGCCAGCAGCTTAGGCCCAGGGGGTGCCGAGCAGTACTTC.

The V gene is TRBV19, the J gene TRBJ1-4, with 9 nucleotides matching TRBD1. Germline CDR1 reads LNHDA; CDR2 reads SQIVND (reference sequence). The J segment lost 2 bases and the V segment lost 7 bases, leaving 8 bases of the junction unmatched. CDR3 length: 16 residues. As DNA, the CDR3 is TGTGCCAGTAAGACCCTACAGGGGGCGACTAATGAAAAACTGTTTTTT. Its protein is CASKTLQGATNEKLFF.

This chain joins TRBV29-1 and TRBJ2-2; D is perhaps TRBD2 (5 bases). Germline CDR1 and CDR2: SQVTM and ANQGSEA. The CDR3 has 13 amino acids. V was clipped by 4 bases and J by 4 bases, with 10 bases between them. CDR3 loop: CSVGGKLTGELFF. The CDR3 coding sequence is TGCAGCGTTGGAGGGAAACTCACCGGGGAGCTGTTTTTT.

This clone has just a few counts. V usage is TRBV7-2 and J usage is TRBJ1-1; a possible D gene is TRBD1 (5 bases). From germline, CDR1 is SGHTA and CDR2 FQGNSA. V lost 1 base and J 4 bases, leaving 10 bases between the germline ends. CDR3 length: 14 residues. The CDR3 reads CASSLGGLGTEAFF. CDR3 coding DNA: TGTGCCAGCAGCTTAGGGGGCCTCGGCACTGAAGCTTTCTTT.

The chain links TRBV11-3 to TRBJ2-2; D perhaps matches TRBD2 (5 bases). CDR3 length equals 13 residues. The V end lost 4 bases, the J end lost 4 bases, and 7 bases lay between the germline ends. From germline, CDR1 is SGHNT and CDR2 YENEEA. The CDR3, as DNA: TGTGCCAGCAGCTCTCGGGGCACCGGGGAGCTGTTTTTT. Protein sequence: CASSSRGTGELFF.

The chain is built from TRBV6-5 and TRBJ2-7; 9 bases are a match to TRBD1. The V segment lost 4 bases and the J segment 3 bases; nucleotides outside the gene matches: 7. CDR1 MNHEY and CDR2 SVGAGI come from the germline V gene. This CDR3 is 15 amino acids long. The CDR3 loop reads CASSSPPGQGYEQYF. Written as DNA, the CDR3 is TGTGCCAGCAGTTCTCCGCCGGGACAGGGCTACGAGCAGTACTTC.

This clone was recorded a few times. This chain joins TRBV29-1 and TRBJ2-3; a possible D gene is TRBD1 (5 bases). CDR3 length: 13 amino acids. Germline CDR1 SQVTM, CDR2 ANQGSEA. V gave up 8 bases and J gave up 2 bases, with 14 bases separating them. The CDR3 sequence: CSSTGSFTDTQYF. CDR3 nucleotide sequence: TGCAGCTCCACAGGCAGTTTCACAGATACGCAGTATTTT.

V usage is TRBV6-6 and J usage is TRBJ1-1; D is perhaps TRBD1 (6 bases). The CDR3 contains 16 residues. The germline CDR1 and CDR2 sequences are MNHNY and SVGAGI (reference sequence). The germline V and J ends were trimmed by 4 bases and 1 base, with 16 bases remaining between them. The CDR3 DNA follows: TGTGCCAGCAGTTCCCACGCACCAGGGGAGAACACTGAAGCTTTCTTT. Amino acid sequence: CASSSHAPGENTEAFF.

Only a few counts were recorded for this clone. The chain links TRBV19 to TRBJ1-1; 8 bases align to TRBD1. Germline loops: CDR1 LNHDA, CDR2 SQIVND (reference sequence). With V trimmed by 7 bases and J by 2 bases, 9 bases remained unmatched. This CDR3 is built from 15 residues. The CDR3 bases are TGTGCCAGTATGTCGACAGGGGCAACCAACACTGAAGCTTTCTTT. Protein sequence: CASMSTGATNTEAFF.

This clone showed up just a few times. The gene calls are TRBV7-2 and TRBJ1-2; D uncertain. Trimming cost V 1 base and J 8 bases, with 14 bases left between them. Per the germline V gene, CDR1 is SGHTA and CDR2 is FQGNSA. The CDR3 covers 14 residues. CDR3 in DNA: TGTGCCAGCAGCTTAGACAGTGAAGGTGTAGGCTACACCTTC. Translating it yields CASSLDSEGVGYTF.

This clone came up a few times. This chain joins TRBV6-5 and TRBJ2-1; a possible D gene is TRBD2 (5 bases). CDR3 length: 13 amino acids. The V gene's germline CDR1 is MNHEY and CDR2 SVGAGI. The CDR3 region has the DNA TGTGCATCCGGGGATAGCTCCTACAATGAGCAGTTCTTC. Translation: CASGDSSYNEQFF.

The chain couples TRBV7-9 to TRBJ2-7; unclear D gene. This CDR3 is 13 amino acids long. Germline loops: CDR1 SEHNR, CDR2 FQNEAQ (reference sequence). V lost 1 base, J lost 3 bases, and 7 bases lay in between. CDR3 coding DNA: TGTGCCAGCAGCTTAGATGGCGGCTACGAGCAGTACTTC. Translated, it gives CASSLDGGYEQYF.

This clone has a handful of counts. This sequence joins TRBV7-9 and TRBJ2-7; 11 positions match TRBD1. This CDR3 is built from 15 residues. Losses at the gene ends were 1 base for V and 5 bases for J; bases not matched to a gene: 4. CDR1 is SEHNR and CDR2 is FQNEAQ in the germline V gene (reference sequence). In nucleotides, the CDR3 is TGTGCCAGCAGCTTAGTGGACAGGGGGCGAAACGAGCAGTACTTC. Its translation: CASSLVDRGRNEQYF.

CDR3 region: CASSNPNRTGMETQYF. CDR3 DNA sequence: TGTGCCAGCAGCAACCCAAACAGGACAGGGATGGAGACCCAGTACTTC. The chain links TRBV21-1 to TRBJ2-5; TRBD1, as called in the table, went unchecked against the DNA. TRBV21-1 is a recognized pseudogene. CDR3 size: 16 residues.